These 12 T cell receptor beta chains were all obtained from the same sample, sequenced in a study of blood T cell repertoires in COVID-19 (dated by TCRdb to the early 2020s). To prepare the library, the immunoSEQ multiplex PCR assay was applied. TCRdb's version of the immuneACCESS table is confined to in-frame rearrangements and falls short of the full clone set. An unresolved V gene accounts for under half of the shortfall where checked; the remainder is of unknown origin. The sample table contains 200,000 to 300,000 clones; only one count was recorded for approximately 81% of them. In total, the top ten clones hold around 4% of the sample. The specimen sequenced was peripheral blood. All receptors come from a man aged 60-69 years with acute or convalescent COVID-19.

The chain carries TRBV30 and TRBJ2-2; D uncertain. The CDR3 is 12 residues long. Germline V gene sequence: CDR1 GTSNPN, CDR2 SVGIG (reference sequence). V lost 4 bases, J lost 7 bases, and 10 bases lay in between. In DNA, the CDR3 is TGTGCCTGGAAGGCCCTAGGCGGGGAGCTGTTTTTT. Its translation is CAWKALGGELFF. Using reference TRBV30 and TRBJ2-2 for the parts outside the CDR3, the full variable domain is SQTIHQWPATLVQPVGSPLSLECTVEGTSNPNLYWYRQAAGRGLQLLFYSVGIGQISSEVPQNLSASRPQDRQFILSSKKLLLSDSGFYLCAWKALGGELFFGEGSRLTVL.

The chain employs TRBV12-3 or TRBV12-4 and TRBJ2-1, with a tentative D call TRBD1 (6 bases). This CDR3 comprises 12 residues. The germline V and J ends were trimmed by 6 bases and 6 bases, with 9 bases remaining between them. The DNA of the CDR3 is TGTGCCAGCAGGTCGGACAGCAATGAGCAGTTCTTC. Translating it yields CASRSDSNEQFF.

J is TRBJ1-6 and V is TRBV18, with a weak D call TRBD1 (5 bases). Per the germline V gene, CDR1 is KGHSH and CDR2 is LQKENI. The CDR3 length is 16 residues. V was trimmed by 0 bases and J by 7 bases, leaving 13 bases between them. CDR3 in amino acids: CASSPPSTGQNSPLHF. For the CDR3, the DNA is TGTGCCAGCTCACCACCTAGTACAGGACAAAATTCACCCCTCCACTTT.

The rearrangement joins TRBV6-5 to TRBJ2-1; TRBD1 agrees at 9 bases. CDR1 is MNHEY and CDR2 is SVGAGI in the germline V gene. J lost 4 bases, V lost 6 bases, and 7 bases had no gene match. This CDR3 has 15 amino acids. The DNA for the CDR3 is TGTGCCAGCAGCCGCCGGACAGGGGCTTACAATGAGCAGTTCTTC. Its protein product is CASSRRTGAYNEQFF.

The gene calls are TRBV27 and TRBJ1-5; tentative D call: TRBD1 (6 bases). The CDR3 runs 17 residues. Germline CDR1 MNHEY, CDR2 SMNVEV (reference sequence). Trimming pared 3 bases from V and 0 bases from J, leaving 15 bases between. CDR3 coding DNA: TGTGCCAGCAGTTTCAGGGGCCCGGCGTATAGCAATCAGCCCCAGCATTTT. This codes for CASSFRGPAYSNQPQHF.

The CDR3 DNA sequence: TGTGCCATCAGGCGGGGGGAGAACACTGAAGCTTTCTTT. Its translation: CAIRRGENTEAFF. This chain uses TRBV10-3 with TRBJ1-1; a possible D gene is TRBD1 (5 bases). The V gene's germline CDR1 is ENHRY and CDR2 SYGVKD. Trimming removed 6 bases from V and 1 base from J, with 9 bases in between. The CDR3 length is 13 residues.

The chain links TRBV6-5 to TRBJ1-2; possible D gene TRBD1, 6 bases. The CDR3 runs 14 residues. Trimming removed 7 bases from V and 5 bases from J, with 17 bases in between. Germline V CDR1 and CDR2: MNHEY, SVGAGI. This CDR3 is CASTLGGGPYGYTF. The CDR3 DNA sequence: TGTGCCAGCACCCTAGGGGGGGGCCCTTATGGCTACACCTTC.

This chain connects TRBV5-6 to TRBJ2-1; 7 positions agree with TRBD2. The CDR3 loop spans 13 amino acids. J lost 5 bases, V lost 4 bases, and 3 bases had no gene match. Looked up from germline, CDR1 is SGHDT and CDR2 is YYEEEE. The CDR3 sequence: CASSRGRHNEQFF. The CDR3 bases are TGTGCCAGCAGCCGCGGGAGACACAATGAGCAGTTCTTC.

The rearrangement uses TRBV18 and TRBJ2-7, with 11 bases fitting TRBD2. CDR1 is KGHSH and CDR2 is LQKENI in the germline V gene. The CDR3 runs to 17 residues. Trimming at V came to 1 base and at J to 3 bases, leaving 8 bases not matched to a gene. Here the CDR3 reads CASSPRVPGLADYEQYF. The CDR3 DNA sequence: TGTGCCAGCTCACCACGAGTCCCGGGACTAGCGGACTACGAGCAGTACTTC.

The rearrangement joins TRBV6-5 to TRBJ1-2; 7 bases agree with TRBD1. This CDR3 is 16 amino acids long. The ends lost 0 bases at V and 0 bases at J; junction bases unmatched: 4. The germline V gene has CDR1 MNHEY and CDR2 SVGAGI. The CDR3 region is CASSYSRGRANYGYTF. CDR3 nucleotide sequence: TGTGCCAGCAGTTACTCGAGGGGGCGGGCTAACTATGGCTACACCTTC.

This chain uses TRBV6-1 with TRBJ2-4; perhaps TRBD2 as D (5 bases). The CDR3 covers 15 residues. CDR1 and CDR2 (germline): MNHNS, SASEGT. The germline V and J ends were trimmed by 2 bases and 6 bases, with 14 bases remaining between them. CDR3 bases: TGTGCCAGCAGTGAATCTTGGCTAGCTCCAAACATTCAGTACTTC. Translated: CASSESWLAPNIQYF.

This clone was seen a single time. This rearrangement joins TRBV11-3 to TRBJ1-1; no firm D call. Germline values: CDR1 SGHNT, CDR2 YENEEA. The CDR3 has 13 residues. Trimming pared 3 bases from V and 7 bases from J, leaving 12 bases between. CDR3 residues: CASSLYSTHEAFF. CDR3 DNA sequence: TGTGCCAGCAGCTTGTACAGCACTCATGAAGCTTTCTTT.